The rows below give T cell receptor beta chains drawn from one sample of a study of blood T cells in healthy people across ages. TCRdb redid the calling of the 5' RACE reads with MiXCR, one entry per CDR3 protein. The sample carries over 1,500,000 distinct CDR3 sequences, approximately 50% recorded once. The material sequenced was blood. These receptors were collected from a woman in her thirties or forties in good health. CDR3s include the opening cysteine and the closing phenylalanine or tryptophan. Fields, in order: CDR3 protein, CDR3 length, V gene.

CASSAHRGYGYTF | 13 | TRBV28
CASSLRSGSNYGYTF | 15 | TRBV5-1
CASSEAPTSHNEQFF | 15 | TRBV6-1
CASSDADRYSSYEQYF | 16 | TRBV6-1
CTIAGNTDTQYF | 12 | TRBV20-1
CASSQELGSTYNSPLHF | 17 | TRBV4-1
CASSRDRGSRGYTF | 14 | TRBV27
CASSYPQGGGANEQFF | 16 | TRBV6-5
CASSQGTGRDYTGTQYF | 17 | TRBV4-2
CASSQEPRPTDTQYF | 15 | TRBV4-2
CASNTRQGYNQPQHF | 15 | TRBV6-6
CASSPGGAGFQYNEQFF | 17 | TRBV5-1
CASSLAGRLNEQFF | 14 | TRBV7-9
CASSSMGQPNEQFF | 14 | TRBV7-3
CSVDSSSGEETQYF | 14 | TRBV29-1
CASTGCTYEQYF | 12 | TRBV6-6
CASSLYASNQPQHF | 14 | TRBV6-2/TRBV6-3
CASSLRGQGVYEQYF | 15 | TRBV12-3/TRBV12-4
CASSLAFNQPQHF | 13 | TRBV7-2
CASSTINQPQHF | 12 | TRBV7-2
CSAGSQGEWKTQYF | 14 | TRBV20-1
CSARETKLYTEAFF | 14 | TRBV20-1
CATSGLAGGFSYEQYF | 16 | TRBV15
CASRTGWDSPLHF | 13 | TRBV6-1
CASSESTPREETQYF | 15 | TRBV2
CASSGDRTPYNEQFF | 15 | TRBV12-3/TRBV12-4
CASSAAVGQGGEQYF | 15 | TRBV9
CASSQGSRTDLNEKLFF | 17 | TRBV7-2